This T cell receptor beta chain is from a study of resident and recirculating memory T cells in vitiligo. Study background: Shave-biopsy epidermis from lesional and nonlesional skin was sequenced alongside PBMCs.

Data came from immunoSEQ multiplex PCR; TCRdb stores just in-frame clones and leaves some out. This sample has roughly 80,000 clones; about 91% occur once, and the top ten carry about 5%. Study-wide points: Non-conserved TCRs across sites and patients suggested distinct clones per lesion. Clonality differed among vitiligo lesions, with no unique dominant clone.

Anyone treated within the previous three months was excluded. The length of the CDR3 is 14 residues. Trimming pared 3 bases from V and 4 bases from J, leaving 13 bases between. Germline lookup yields CDR1 SGHRS and CDR2 YFSETQ. Of note for this clone: Its antigen is unidentified.

What was sequenced was blood. This chain links TRBV5-1 with TRBJ1-1; D possibly corresponds to TRBD1 (6 bases). The clonotype comes from a male donor with vitiligo. CDR3 DNA: TGCGCCAGCAGCTCGACAGGCAGGTTCACTGAAGCTTTCTTT. Translated: CASSSTGRFTEAFF.